This T cell receptor (beta chain) was identified in a study of T cell clonotyping in hematopoietic cell transplantation. Study at large: Recipient samples before transplant were obtained post-cytoreduction.

Profiling relied on immunoSEQ multiplex PCR, and the TCRdb table lists in-frame clones only, not all of them. The data contain around 80,000 clones, roughly 95% of them singletons. Study-wide points: Pathologically expanded recipient clonotypes increased progressively from day 30 to day 180 as diversity fell.

Concerning this clone itself: The antigen is undetermined.

Germline assignment: CDR1 MNHEY and CDR2 SMNVEV (reference sequence). The CDR3 has 13 amino acids. Deletions cut 10 bases from V and 5 bases from J, with 18 bases between. Documented time point: recipient sample about 28 days before transplant, after cytoreduction. This clonotype was obtained from a woman aged 45-65 years with acute myeloid leukemia. Some clones in this sample may be carry-over from other donors' samples. This rearrangement joins TRBV27 to TRBJ2-7; D may be TRBD1 (5 bases). This sample comprised peripheral blood mononuclear cells, obtained before stem cell transplant. For the CDR3, the DNA is TGTGCCACCTCCGGTGGGGCGCTCAACGAGCAGTACTTC. Translated, it gives CATSGGALNEQYF.